The 32 T cell receptor beta chains presented below share a single source sample, sequenced in a study of blood T cell repertoires in COVID-19. Profiled with immunoSEQ multiplex PCR; TCRdb holds only in-frame clones, not every one. This table has hundreds of thousands of clones, approximately 86% appearing once. What was sequenced was PBMCs or T cells enriched from blood (not recorded which). Receptor source: a woman aged 40 to 50 with acute COVID-19.

This clone was seen at least ten times. The V call is TRBV5-4, the J call TRBJ2-7, with a tentative D call TRBD2 (6 bases). CDR1 is SGHNT and CDR2 is YYREEE in the germline V gene (reference sequence). The V gene lost 4 bases and the J gene lost 0 bases, with 14 bases spanning the gap. The CDR3 loop spans 15 amino acids. The CDR3 DNA reads TGTGCCAGCAGCGTATCCGGGGGTACCTCCTACGAGCAGTACTTC. Translating it yields CASSVSGGTSYEQYF.

J is TRBJ1-5 and V is TRBV24-1, with D unclear. Germline-derived CDR1 and CDR2 are KGHDR and SFDVKD. The CDR3 totals 15 residues. V was trimmed by 3 bases and J by 4 bases, leaving 12 bases between them. This CDR3 reads CATSDPRQKNQPQHF. The CDR3 DNA reads TGTGCCACCAGTGATCCCCGTCAGAAGAATCAGCCCCAGCATTTT.

This chain connects TRBV11-3 to TRBJ2-1; 10 bases fit TRBD2. After removal of 5 bases from V and 3 bases from J, the junction contained 4 bases not matched to a gene. Germline V gene lookup returns CDR1 SGHNT and CDR2 YENEEA. The CDR3 has 15 amino acids. The CDR3 coding sequence is TGTGCCAGCAGCAAGGGACTAGCGATCTACAATGAGCAGTTCTTC. Translated, it gives CASSKGLAIYNEQFF. The full variable domain, in which reference TRBV11-3 and TRBJ2-1 provide the parts outside the CDR3, is EAGVVQSPRYKIIEKKQPVAFWCNPISGHNTLYWYLQNLGQGPELLIRYENEEAVDDSQLPKDRFSAERLKGVDSTLKIQPAELGDSAVYLCASSKGLAIYNEQFFGPGTRLTVL.

The J gene is TRBJ2-1, the V gene TRBV7-8; D may be TRBD2 (6 bases). CDR1 SGHVS and CDR2 FQNEAQ come from the germline V gene. The CDR3 covers 15 residues. The V gene lost 1 base and the J gene lost 8 bases, with 15 bases spanning the gap. This chain's CDR3 is CASSLGDSGVDEQFF. The CDR3 region has the DNA TGTGCCAGCAGCTTAGGGGACTCGGGAGTGGATGAGCAGTTCTTC.

V and J are TRBV29-1 and TRBJ1-1; D perhaps matches TRBD1 (5 bases). Germline CDR1 reads SQVTM; CDR2 reads ANQGSEA. The CDR3 sequence is 12 residues long. The V and J ends lost 6 bases and 2 bases respectively, with 10 bases between them. The CDR3 region has the DNA TGCAGCGTAGTTTGGACAAACACTGAAGCTTTCTTT. This sequence encodes CSVVWTNTEAFF.

CDR3 sequence reads: CASSSDRSSYEQYF. Written as DNA, the CDR3 is TGTGCCAGCAGTTCAGACAGGAGCTCCTACGAGCAGTACTTC. V is TRBV6-5 and J is TRBJ2-7; perhaps TRBD1 as D (6 bases). The germline V and J ends were trimmed by 4 bases and 0 bases, with 10 bases remaining between them. CDR3 length equals 14 residues. From germline, CDR1 is MNHEY and CDR2 SVGAGI.

The chain employs TRBV2 and TRBJ1-1; no clear D. Deletions cut 6 bases from V and 3 bases from J, with 11 bases between. CDR1 and CDR2 (germline): SNHLY, FYNNEI. The CDR3 has 13 amino acids. CDR3 DNA sequence: TGTGCCAGCAGCGTGACCCAGGACACTGAAGCTTTCTTT. Protein product: CASSVTQDTEAFF.

V and J are TRBV6-1 and TRBJ2-1, with TRBD2 matching over 11 bases. CDR3 length: 16 residues. Losses at the gene ends were 4 bases for V and 6 bases for J; bases not matched to a gene: 8. The germline V gene has CDR1 MNHNS and CDR2 SASEGT. The CDR3 region has the DNA TGTGCCAGCAGTGGGGGAACTAGCGGGAGTATCAATGAGCAGTTCTTC. Amino acid sequence: CASSGGTSGSINEQFF.

The rearrangement uses TRBV6-5 and TRBJ1-2; no firm D call. V lost 2 bases to trimming and J lost 3 bases, with 7 bases between them. The CDR3 length is 13 residues. Germline values: CDR1 MNHEY, CDR2 SVGAGI. The CDR3 here is CASSYGSHYGYTF. In nucleotides, the CDR3 is TGTGCCAGCAGTTACGGCAGTCACTATGGCTACACCTTC.

DNA for the CDR3: TGTGCCAGCAGTTCGCCGAAGGGGGAAACCGGGGAGCTGTTTTTT. It specifies CASSSPKGETGELFF. The chain couples TRBV28 to TRBJ2-2; a weak D match, TRBD1 (6 bases). The V end lost 4 bases, the J end lost 5 bases, and 14 bases lay between the germline ends. Per the germline V gene, CDR1 is MDHEN and CDR2 is SYDVKM. The CDR3 sequence is 15 residues long.

V is TRBV5-1 and J is TRBJ2-1, with 9 nucleotides matching TRBD1. The CDR3 is 16 residues long. J gave up 4 bases and V 7 bases, and 12 bases lay outside the gene matches. The germline CDR1 and CDR2 sequences are SGHRS and YFSETQ. This CDR3 is CASALVTGGFYNEQFF. CDR3 nucleotide sequence: TGCGCCAGCGCCCTTGTAACAGGGGGCTTTTACAATGAGCAGTTCTTC.

In DNA, the CDR3 is TGCGCCAGCAGCCAAGATTGGAGGGGAATTGGGGAGCAGTACTTC. Translation: CASSQDWRGIGEQYF. The rearrangement joins TRBV4-1 to TRBJ2-7; D possibly corresponds to TRBD2 (6 bases). This CDR3 comprises 15 residues. Germline-derived CDR1 and CDR2 are MGHRA and YSYEKL. V gave up 0 bases and J gave up 7 bases, with 16 bases separating them.

The chain is built from TRBV6-5 and TRBJ2-3, with a possible D match to TRBD2 (5 bases). V lost 2 bases and J 3 bases, leaving 12 bases between the germline ends. CDR1 is MNHEY and CDR2 is SVGAGI in the germline V gene. This CDR3 region has 15 residues. CDR3 DNA: TGTGCCAGCAGTTACGGGGTTCTAGCAACAGATACGCAGTATTTT. This sequence encodes CASSYGVLATDTQYF.

This chain links TRBV19 with TRBJ1-2; 8 positions match TRBD1. Germline loops: CDR1 LNHDA, CDR2 SQIVND (reference sequence). The CDR3 contains 15 residues. V dropped 1 base and J dropped 7; count of bases not matched to a gene: 8. The DNA for the CDR3 is TGTGCCAGTAGTATAGCCCGGGACAGGTGGGGTGGCTACACCTTC. Translation: CASSIARDRWGGYTF. Complete variable domain (other parts from reference TRBV19 and TRBJ1-2): DGGITQSPKYLFRKEGQNVTLSCEQNLNHDAMYWYRQDPGQGLRLIYYSQIVNDFQKGDIAEGYSVSREKKESFPLTVTSAQKNPTAFYLCASSIARDRWGGYTFGSGTRLTVV.

The rearrangement uses TRBV7-3 and TRBJ2-2; TRBD2 is a possible D gene (5 bases). Trimming removed 5 bases from V and 5 bases from J, with 15 bases in between. CDR3 length equals 15 residues. From germline, CDR1 is SGHTA and CDR2 FQGTGA. Written as DNA, the CDR3 is TGTGCCAGCAGCCACGGACTCAGTGGGACCGGGGAGCTGTTTTTT. It encodes CASSHGLSGTGELFF.

This chain joins TRBV18 and TRBJ2-1; 12 nucleotides match TRBD2. The ends lost 4 bases at V and 5 bases at J; junction bases unmatched: 3. Germline lookup yields CDR1 KGHSH and CDR2 LQKENI. The CDR3 covers 15 residues. The CDR3 spells CASSQGLAGNNEQFF. The CDR3 coding sequence is TGTGCCAGCTCACAAGGACTAGCGGGGAACAATGAGCAGTTCTTC.

The chain is built from TRBV5-6 and TRBJ2-2, with 11 bases lining up with TRBD2. This CDR3 region has 14 residues. Trimming cost V 1 base and J 14 bases; bases outside gene matches: 7. Germline CDR1 reads SGHDT; CDR2 reads YYEEEE. This CDR3 reads CASSLIGLAGGLFF. As DNA, the CDR3 is TGTGCCAGCAGCTTGATCGGTCTAGCGGGAGGCCTGTTTTTT.

The rearrangement uses TRBV21-1 and TRBJ2-2; the table's D gene call, TRBD1, was not cross checked with the DNA. TRBV21-1 is tagged as a pseudogene. This CDR3 region has 16 residues. CDR3 in amino acids: CASSKAGTGVAGELFF. The CDR3 nucleotides are TGTGCCAGCAGCAAAGCCGGGACAGGGGTGGCCGGGGAGCTGTTTTTT.

The chain couples TRBV19 to TRBJ2-7, with 12 bases aligning to TRBD2. Trimming removed 7 bases from V and 2 bases from J; junction bases left unmatched: 6. The V gene's germline CDR1 is LNHDA and CDR2 SQIVND (reference sequence). The CDR3 covers 15 residues. DNA for the CDR3: TGTGCCAGTACCCCGACTAGCGGGAGAACCTACGAGCAGTACTTC. This translates into CASTPTSGRTYEQYF.

The genes are TRBV11-3 and TRBJ1-6, with D possibly being TRBD1 (6 bases). The CDR3 covers 15 residues. Germline V lookup: CDR1 SGHNT, CDR2 YENEEA. Trimming pared 6 bases from V and 9 bases from J, leaving 18 bases between. The CDR3: CASRLRQAESSPLHF. CDR3 in DNA: TGTGCCAGCAGACTACGACAGGCAGAGAGTTCACCCCTCCACTTT.

DNA of the CDR3: TGTGCCAGTAGTTCTTTACGGGATTTAAGCTCCTACAATGAGCAGTTCTTC. Its protein product is CASSSLRDLSSYNEQFF. The V call is TRBV19, the J call TRBJ2-1, with D perhaps matching TRBD2 (5 bases). Germline values: CDR1 LNHDA, CDR2 SQIVND (reference sequence). The V gene lost 5 bases and the J gene lost 0 bases, with 17 bases spanning the gap. The CDR3 is 17 amino acids.

The V and J genes are TRBV27 and TRBJ2-3, with 7 bases fitting TRBD1. Germline CDR1 is MNHEY and CDR2 is SMNVEV (reference sequence). The ends lost 6 bases at V and 0 bases at J; junction bases unmatched: 9. The CDR3 runs to 16 residues. Here the CDR3 reads CASREMTGISTDTQYF. The CDR3 DNA reads as TGTGCCAGCAGGGAAATGACAGGGATTAGCACAGATACGCAGTATTTT.

This chain links TRBV27 with TRBJ1-5, with D perhaps matching TRBD1 (6 bases). The CDR3 consists of 17 residues. Looked up from germline, CDR1 is MNHEY and CDR2 is SMNVEV (reference sequence). Trimming removed 5 bases from V and 0 bases from J, with 17 bases in between. CDR3 bases: TGTGCCAGCAGTCCGACACTACAGGGTTATAGCAATCAGCCCCAGCATTTT. Translating gives CASSPTLQGYSNQPQHF.

The gene calls are TRBV18 and TRBJ2-7; possible D gene TRBD1, 5 bases. The CDR3 has 12 amino acids. Germline lookup yields CDR1 KGHSH and CDR2 LQKENI. Deletions cut 2 bases from V and 3 bases from J, with 5 bases between. The DNA of the CDR3 is TGTGCCAGCTCACCAAGGGGCTACGAGCAGTACTTC. Translating gives CASSPRGYEQYF.

The rearrangement links TRBV3-1 (or the pseudogene TRBV3-2) to TRBJ1-1; D is possibly TRBD1 (5 bases). Germline loops: CDR1 LGHDT, CDR2 YNNKEL (reference sequence). With 4 bases removed from V and 8 bases from J, the gap between germline ends came to 14 bases. This CDR3 spans 13 amino acids. The CDR3 here is CASSLGGTAEAFF. The CDR3 DNA is TGTGCCAGCAGCCTCGGGGGGACGGCAGAAGCTTTCTTT.

The chain's CDR3 is CAISSGTGRYGYTF. The CDR3 DNA is TGTGCCATCAGTTCCGGGACAGGGCGATATGGCTACACCTTC. This chain connects TRBV10-3 to TRBJ1-2, with 9 bases fitting TRBD1. Unmatched junction bases numbered 6, after V lost 5 bases and J lost 5 bases. Germline CDR1 is ENHRY and CDR2 is SYGVKD. This CDR3 spans 14 amino acids.

The chain joins TRBV5-1 to TRBJ2-7, with 11 bases aligning to TRBD2. CDR3 size: 15 residues. V lost 4 bases to trimming and J lost 2 bases; unmatched junction nucleotides: 5. CDR1 and CDR2 (germline): SGHRS, YFSETQ. The CDR3 sequence is CASSGTSGSTYEQYF. The CDR3 coding sequence is TGCGCCAGCAGCGGTACTAGCGGGAGTACCTACGAGCAGTACTTC.

This chain connects TRBV30 to TRBJ1-1, with D perhaps matching TRBD1 (5 bases). This CDR3 comprises 14 residues. Trimming left V 0 bases short and J 5 bases short, with 13 bases between. Per germline, CDR1 GTSNPN and CDR2 SVGIG (reference sequence). The CDR3 DNA reads as TGTGCCTGGAGTGTAATGGCAGGGAGGACTGAAGCTTTCTTT. This encodes CAWSVMAGRTEAFF. The full variable domain, in which reference TRBV30 and TRBJ1-1 provide the parts outside the CDR3, is SQTIHQWPATLVQPVGSPLSLECTVEGTSNPNLYWYRQAAGRGLQLLFYSVGIGQISSEVPQNLSASRPQDRQFILSSKKLLLSDSGFYLCAWSVMAGRTEAFFGQGTRLTVV.

The gene calls are TRBV9 and TRBJ1-4; possible D gene TRBD1, 5 bases. The V gene lost 0 bases and the J gene lost 2 bases, with 11 bases spanning the gap. The CDR3 is 16 residues long. The V gene's germline CDR1 is SGDLS and CDR2 YYNGEE. CDR3 nucleotides: TGTGCCAGCAGCGTAGGAGACAGAGCTACTAATGAAAAACTGTTTTTT. Protein sequence: CASSVGDRATNEKLFF.

The J gene is TRBJ2-5, the V gene TRBV19, with D hard to call. Germline CDR1 and CDR2: LNHDA and SQIVND (reference sequence). V dropped 3 bases and J dropped 5 bases, with 4 bases sitting between them. This CDR3 has 11 amino acids. The CDR3 is CASSIRETQYF. Here the CDR3 DNA reads TGTGCCAGTAGTATCCGTGAGACCCAGTACTTC.

The CDR3 DNA sequence: TGTGCCAGCCAGATAAGCCCGGGACAGGGGCGCAATGAGCAGTTCTTC. Protein sequence: CASQISPGQGRNEQFF. The chain couples TRBV2 to TRBJ2-1; 10 bases map to TRBD1. There are 16 residues in the CDR3. Trimming took 8 bases from V and 6 from J; bases not matched to a gene: 13. CDR1 and CDR2 (germline): SNHLY, FYNNEI.

J is TRBJ2-4 and V is TRBV5-1; D is perhaps TRBD2 (6 bases). Germline V gives CDR1 SGHRS, CDR2 YFSETQ. This CDR3 is built from 15 residues. Trimming pared 4 bases from V and 0 bases from J, leaving 11 bases between. The CDR3 loop is CASSPGDLAKNIQYF. As DNA, the CDR3 is TGCGCCAGCAGCCCGGGAGATTTAGCCAAAAACATTCAGTACTTC.